This T cell receptor (beta chain) was recovered during a study of blood T cell repertoires in COVID-19. Across the study: Nucleic acid was either cDNA or gDNA, and it came from T cells, B-cell-depleted T cells, or PBMCs.

Per the original data handling: Amplification with reference gene primers provided the estimates of nucleated cell counts. This table comes from immunoSEQ multiplex PCR, and its TCRdb copy is limited to in-frame clones, with some not included. V and J calls and clone size follow that table, whereas D and trimming were derived from the DNA. The sample holds tens of thousands of clones, 89% seen once. J was trimmed by 6 bases and V by 3 bases; bases with no gene match: 6. The CDR3 is 14 residues long. The germline gives CDR1 KGHSH, CDR2 LQKENI. This TCR was sampled from a woman between 65 and 79 years old with active COVID-19. The source material was peripheral blood. The gene calls are TRBV18 and TRBJ2-7, with 9 bases matching TRBD1. DNA for the CDR3: TGTGCCAGCTCACCGCAGGGACAGGGATTCGAGCAGTACTTC. It translates to CASSPQGQGFEQYF. Looking up the rest from reference TRBV18 and TRBJ2-7 gives the full variable domain: NAGVMQNPRHLVRRRGQEARLRCSPMKGHSHVYWYRQLPEEGLKFMVYLQKENIIDESGMPKERFSAEFPKEGPSILRIQQVVRGDSAAYFCASSPQGQGFEQYFGPGTRLTVT.